The 7 T cell receptor beta chains below all came from one sample that was sequenced in a study of lymphopenia after photon versus proton radiotherapy. Profiling relied on immunoSEQ multiplex PCR, and the TCRdb table lists in-frame clones only, not all of them. The data contain around 29,000 clones, around 94% of them singletons. The sequences come from peripheral blood, collected from a patient treated with photon-based radiotherapy. Every receptor here comes from a woman in her forties or fifties with cholangiocarcinoma.

V and J are TRBV6-5 and TRBJ1-2, with a possible D match to TRBD1 (6 bases). The CDR3 totals 13 residues. Germline V gene data show CDR1 as MNHEY and CDR2 as SVGAGI. V lost 2 bases and J 4 bases, leaving 8 bases between the germline ends. CDR3 residues: CASSYTTGYGYTF. In nucleotides, the CDR3 is TGTGCCAGCAGTTACACGACAGGCTATGGCTACACCTTC.

The CDR3 loop reads CASSSGTRDTGELFF. CDR3 bases: TGTGCCAGCAGCTCCGGGACCCGGGACACCGGGGAGCTGTTTTTT. The chain employs TRBV7-2 and TRBJ2-2; D is perhaps TRBD1 or TRBD2 (5 bases each). V was clipped by 4 bases and J by 3 bases, with 12 bases between them. Germline CDR1 reads SGHTA; CDR2 reads FQGNSA. CDR3 length: 15 residues.

The chain combines TRBV7-2 with TRBJ1-4; no definite D call. This CDR3 contains 16 residues. The germline V gene encodes CDR1 SGHTA and CDR2 FQGNSA. V lost 4 bases, J lost 0 bases, and 12 bases lay in between. The CDR3 coding sequence is TGTGCCAGCAGCTCGTCCTTAGTTGCAACTAATGAAAAACTGTTTTTT. This codes for CASSSSLVATNEKLFF.

The rearrangement joins TRBV4-1 to TRBJ1-5, with D possibly matching TRBD1 (6 bases). The ends were cut back, 2 bases at V and 1 base at J, with 15 bases in the middle. There are 17 residues in the CDR3. Per germline, CDR1 MGHRA and CDR2 YSYEKL. Here the CDR3 reads CASSQTQGQESNQPQHF. CDR3 sequence (DNA): TGCGCCAGCAGCCAAACCCAGGGACAAGAAAGCAATCAGCCCCAGCATTTT.

The chain joins TRBV2 to TRBJ1-1; D may be TRBD1 (6 bases). The CDR3 spans 14 residues. V was cut by 4 bases and J by 5 bases, with 14 bases left in between. Germline assignment: CDR1 SNHLY and CDR2 FYNNEI. The CDR3 nucleotides are TGTGCCAGCAGTGGGGAGCGGGGGCTTACTGAAGCTTTCTTT. Translation: CASSGERGLTEAFF.

The gene calls are TRBV5-4 and TRBJ2-3; 11 bases fit TRBD1. The J segment lost 4 bases and the V segment lost 2 bases, leaving 6 bases of the junction unmatched. Germline V lookup: CDR1 SGHNT, CDR2 YYREEE (reference sequence). The CDR3 extends over 16 amino acids. This CDR3 is CASSFSPGQGADTQYF. The CDR3, as DNA: TGTGCCAGCAGCTTTTCTCCGGGACAGGGGGCAGATACGCAGTATTTT.

This sequence joins TRBV2 and TRBJ1-1, with no clear D. V was pared by 4 bases and J by 11 bases, with 8 bases between. Germline CDR1 is SNHLY and CDR2 is FYNNEI. There are 10 residues in the CDR3. CDR3 protein: CASSAWRAFF. In nucleotides, the CDR3 is TGTGCCAGCAGTGCATGGAGGGCTTTCTTT.